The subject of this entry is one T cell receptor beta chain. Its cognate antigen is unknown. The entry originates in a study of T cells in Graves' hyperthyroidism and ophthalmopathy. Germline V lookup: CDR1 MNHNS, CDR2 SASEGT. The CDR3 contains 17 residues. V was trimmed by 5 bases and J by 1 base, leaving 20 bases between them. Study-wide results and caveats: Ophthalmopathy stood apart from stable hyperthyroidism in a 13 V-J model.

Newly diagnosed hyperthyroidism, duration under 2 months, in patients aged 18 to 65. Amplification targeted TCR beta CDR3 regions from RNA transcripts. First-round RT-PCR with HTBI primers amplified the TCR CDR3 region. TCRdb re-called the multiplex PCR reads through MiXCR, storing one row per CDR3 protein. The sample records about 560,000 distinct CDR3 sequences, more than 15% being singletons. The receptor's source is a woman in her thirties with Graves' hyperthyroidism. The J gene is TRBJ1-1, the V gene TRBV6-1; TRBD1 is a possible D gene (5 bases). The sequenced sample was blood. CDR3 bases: TGTGCCAGCAGTTCCTCCCCATCGGGACGGGCGAACACTGAAGCTTTCTTT. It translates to CASSSSPSGRANTEAFF.